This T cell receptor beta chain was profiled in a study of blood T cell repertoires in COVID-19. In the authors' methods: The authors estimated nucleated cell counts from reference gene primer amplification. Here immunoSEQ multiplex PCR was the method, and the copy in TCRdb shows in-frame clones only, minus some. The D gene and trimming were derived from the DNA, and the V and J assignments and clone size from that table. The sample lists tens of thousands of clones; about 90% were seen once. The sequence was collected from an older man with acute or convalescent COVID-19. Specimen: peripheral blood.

This chain's CDR3 is CASSPPAGRQTEAFF. CDR3 sequence (DNA): TGTGCCAGCAGCCCCCCTGCGGGGCGCCAGACTGAAGCTTTCTTT. The chain recombines TRBV3-1 (or the pseudogene TRBV3-2) with TRBJ1-1; D might be TRBD1 (5 bases). The CDR3 loop spans 15 amino acids. The germline V and J ends were trimmed by 4 bases and 5 bases, with 17 bases remaining between them. CDR1 is LGHDT and CDR2 is YNNKEL in the germline V gene (reference sequence).